This T cell receptor (beta chain) was identified in a study of T cell clonotyping in hematopoietic cell transplantation. Germline CDR1 reads SGHTA; CDR2 reads FQGNSA. This CDR3 is built from 15 residues. V was clipped by 1 base and J by 2 bases, with 12 bases between them. Clones were read by immunoSEQ multiplex PCR, and TCRdb kept only the in-frame ones, dropping some. This sample has some 29,000 clones; roughly 84% occur once, and the top ten carry roughly 1.8%. Sample time point: recipient sample about 28 days before transplant, after cytoreduction. Recipients were bled about 28 days pretransplant and at posttransplant days 30, 100, 180.

The rearrangement links TRBV7-2 to TRBJ2-7, with D perhaps assigned TRBD1 or TRBD2 (6 bases each). The sequencing here drew on peripheral blood mononuclear cells, taken before stem cell transplant. The receptor's source is a man aged 40-50 years with acute myeloid leukemia. Some clones in this sample may be carry-over from other donors' samples. The CDR3 DNA reads TGTGCCAGCAGCTTAGATGGGGGGCCGGCCTACGAGCAGTACTTC. Its protein product is CASSLDGGPAYEQYF.